The clone carrying this T cell receptor beta chain appeared a few times. Its antigen is currently unknown. CDR1 and CDR2 from the germline V gene are MNHEY and SMNVEV (reference sequence). V dropped 6 bases and J dropped 0 bases, with 11 bases sitting between them. There are 14 residues in the CDR3. This entry belongs to a study of T cell repertoires in cytomegalovirus infection. On the study more broadly: Through public TCR beta signatures, both CMV infection and matching HLA type were indicated. Overall study results and limits: Within the response measured ex vivo, HLA-C-restricted CMV-specific TCR beta clonotypes were dominant. Pooled public TCR beta family frequency picked out CMV carriers with the relevant HLA.

Via MiXCR, TCRdb re-called the reads, giving one row per CDR3 protein. The sample consists of roughly 920,000 distinct CDR3 sequences, around 30% of them appearing once. This rearrangement joins TRBV27 to TRBJ1-1; D is possibly TRBD1 (5 bases). Sequencing was performed on cultured CD8+ T cells from PBMCs, taken from culture after CMV antigen stimulation. The TCR sequence derives from a human donor in good health (CMV status not recorded). Some clones in this sample may be carry-over from other donors' samples. In DNA form, the CDR3 reads TGTGCCAGCAGCATGGGGCATCTGAACACTGAAGCTTTCTTT. Protein product: CASSMGHLNTEAFF.